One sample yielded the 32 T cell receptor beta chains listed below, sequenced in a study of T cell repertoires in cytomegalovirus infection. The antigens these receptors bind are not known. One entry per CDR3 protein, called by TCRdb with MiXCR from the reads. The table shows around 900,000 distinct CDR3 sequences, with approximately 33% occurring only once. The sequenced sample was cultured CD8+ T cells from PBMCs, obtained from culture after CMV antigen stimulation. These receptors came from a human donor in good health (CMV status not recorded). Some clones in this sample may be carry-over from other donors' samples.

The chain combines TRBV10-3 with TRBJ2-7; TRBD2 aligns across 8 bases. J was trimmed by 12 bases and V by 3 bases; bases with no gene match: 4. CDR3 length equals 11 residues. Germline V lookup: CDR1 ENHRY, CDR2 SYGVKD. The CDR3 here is CAISEAGVWYV. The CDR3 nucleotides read TGTGCCATCAGTGAAGCGGGGGTGTGGTACGTC.

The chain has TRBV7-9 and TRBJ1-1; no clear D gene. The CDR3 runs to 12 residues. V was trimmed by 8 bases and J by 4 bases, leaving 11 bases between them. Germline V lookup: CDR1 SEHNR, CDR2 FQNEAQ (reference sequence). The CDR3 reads CASRRLGTEAFF. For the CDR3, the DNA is TGTGCCAGCCGTCGTTTAGGCACTGAAGCTTTCTTT.

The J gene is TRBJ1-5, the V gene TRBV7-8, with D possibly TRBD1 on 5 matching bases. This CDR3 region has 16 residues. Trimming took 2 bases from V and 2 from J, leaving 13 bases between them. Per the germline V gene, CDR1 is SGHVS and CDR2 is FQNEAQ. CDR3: CASSLHFFRGNQPQHF. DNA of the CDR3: TGTGCCAGCAGCTTACATTTTTTCAGGGGCAATCAGCCCCAGCATTTT.

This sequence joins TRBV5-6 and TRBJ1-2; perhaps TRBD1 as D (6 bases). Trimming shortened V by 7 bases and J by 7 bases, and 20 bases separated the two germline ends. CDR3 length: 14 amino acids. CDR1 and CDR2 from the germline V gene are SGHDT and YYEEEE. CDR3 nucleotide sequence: TGTGCCAGCGGACCCGGAACAGGGCCTATTGGCTACACCTTC. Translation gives CASGPGTGPIGYTF.

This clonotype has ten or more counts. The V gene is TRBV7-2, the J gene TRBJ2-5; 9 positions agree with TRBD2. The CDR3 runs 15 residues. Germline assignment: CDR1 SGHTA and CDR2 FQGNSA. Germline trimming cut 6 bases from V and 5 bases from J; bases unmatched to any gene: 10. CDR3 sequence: CASSQTGLAGETQYF. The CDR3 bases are TGTGCCAGCAGTCAGACGGGACTAGCTGGTGAGACCCAGTACTTC.

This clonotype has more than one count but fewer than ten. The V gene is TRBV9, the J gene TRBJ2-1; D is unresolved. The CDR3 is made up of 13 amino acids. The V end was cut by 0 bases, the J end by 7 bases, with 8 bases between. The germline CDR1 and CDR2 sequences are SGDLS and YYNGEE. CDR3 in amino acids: CASSVEQKNEQFF. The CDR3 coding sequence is TGTGCCAGCAGCGTAGAACAAAAGAATGAGCAGTTCTTC. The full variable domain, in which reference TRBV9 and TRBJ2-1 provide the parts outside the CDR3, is DSGVTQTPKHLITATGQRVTLRCSPRSGDLSVYWYQQSLDQGLQFLIQYYNGEERAKGNILERFSAQQFPDLHSELNLSSLELGDSALYFCASSVEQKNEQFFGPGTRLTVL.

The CDR3 bases are TGTGCCAGCAGTCCACCTGACTCTCTAGCGGGGGACAAAAACATTCAGTACTTC. It yields the protein CASSPPDSLAGDKNIQYF. V is TRBV28 and J is TRBJ2-4, with 10 positions matching TRBD2. The CDR3 extends over 18 amino acids. J was trimmed by 3 bases and V by 5 bases; bases with no gene match: 13. Germline V gene data show CDR1 as MDHEN and CDR2 as SYDVKM. The full variable domain, with the rest looked up from reference TRBV28 and TRBJ2-4, is DVKVTQSSRYLVKRTGEKVFLECVQDMDHENMFWYRQDPGLGLRLIYFSYDVKMKEKGDIPEGYSVSREKKERFSLILESASTNQTSMYLCASSPPDSLAGDKNIQYFGAGTRLSVL.

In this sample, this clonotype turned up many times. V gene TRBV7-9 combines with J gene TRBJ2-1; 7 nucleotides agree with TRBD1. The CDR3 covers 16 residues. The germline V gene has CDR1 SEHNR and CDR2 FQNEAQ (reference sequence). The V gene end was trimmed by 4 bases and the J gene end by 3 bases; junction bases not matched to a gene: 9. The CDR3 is CASSSPRTGVYNEQFF. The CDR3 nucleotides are TGTGCCAGCAGCTCCCCCCGGACAGGAGTCTACAATGAGCAGTTCTTC. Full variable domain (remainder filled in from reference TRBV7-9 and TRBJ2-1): DTGVSQNPRHKITKRGQNVTFRCDPISEHNRLYWYRQTLGQGPEFLTYFQNEAQLEKSRLLSDRFSAERPKGSFSTLEIQRTEQGDSAMYLCASSSPRTGVYNEQFFGPGTRLTVL.

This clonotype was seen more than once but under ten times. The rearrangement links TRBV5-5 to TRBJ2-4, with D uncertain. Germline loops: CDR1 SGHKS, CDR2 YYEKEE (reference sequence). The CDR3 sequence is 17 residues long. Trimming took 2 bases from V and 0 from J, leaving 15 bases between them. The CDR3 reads CASSFALSVLAKNIQYF. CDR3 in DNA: TGTGCCAGCAGCTTTGCGTTGAGCGTTCTAGCCAAAAACATTCAGTACTTC. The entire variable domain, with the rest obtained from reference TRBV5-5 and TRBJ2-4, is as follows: DAGVTQSPTHLIKTRGQQVTLRCSPISGHKSVSWYQQVLGQGPQFIFQYYEKEERGRGNFPDRFSARQFPNYSSELNVNALLLGDSALYLCASSFALSVLAKNIQYFGAGTRLSVL.

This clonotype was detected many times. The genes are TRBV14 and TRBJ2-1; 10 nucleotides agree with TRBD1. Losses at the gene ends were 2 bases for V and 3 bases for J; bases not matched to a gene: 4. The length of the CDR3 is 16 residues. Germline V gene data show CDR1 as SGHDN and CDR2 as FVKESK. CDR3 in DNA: TGTGCCAGCAGCCAACCGGGACAGGGGAGCTACAATGAGCAGTTCTTC. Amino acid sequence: CASSQPGQGSYNEQFF.

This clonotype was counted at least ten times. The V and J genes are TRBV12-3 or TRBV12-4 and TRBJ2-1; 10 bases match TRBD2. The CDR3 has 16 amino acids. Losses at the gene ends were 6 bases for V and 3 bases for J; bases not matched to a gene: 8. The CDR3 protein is CASRYRLAGFYNEQFF. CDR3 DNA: TGTGCCAGCAGATACAGACTAGCGGGCTTCTACAATGAGCAGTTCTTC.

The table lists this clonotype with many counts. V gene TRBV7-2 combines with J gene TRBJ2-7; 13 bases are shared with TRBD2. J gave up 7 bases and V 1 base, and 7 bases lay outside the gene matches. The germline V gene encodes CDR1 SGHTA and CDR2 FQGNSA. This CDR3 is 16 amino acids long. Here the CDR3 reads CASSLGTSGGAWEQYF. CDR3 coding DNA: TGTGCCAGCAGCTTAGGTACTAGCGGGGGGGCCTGGGAGCAGTACTTC.

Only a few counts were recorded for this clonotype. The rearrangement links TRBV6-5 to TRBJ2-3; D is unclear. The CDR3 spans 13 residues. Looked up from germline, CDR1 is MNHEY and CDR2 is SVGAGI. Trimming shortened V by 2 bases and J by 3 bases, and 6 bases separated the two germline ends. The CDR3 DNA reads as TGTGCCAGCAGTTACGGGCGAACAGATACGCAGTATTTT. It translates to CASSYGRTDTQYF.

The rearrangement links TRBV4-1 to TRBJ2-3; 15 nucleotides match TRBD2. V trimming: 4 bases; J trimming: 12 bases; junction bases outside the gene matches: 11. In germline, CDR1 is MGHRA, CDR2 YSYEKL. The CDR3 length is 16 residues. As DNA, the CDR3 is TGCGCCAGCAGCCCCCTAGGACTAGCGGGGGGGCAATCACAGTATTTT. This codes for CASSPLGLAGGQSQYF.

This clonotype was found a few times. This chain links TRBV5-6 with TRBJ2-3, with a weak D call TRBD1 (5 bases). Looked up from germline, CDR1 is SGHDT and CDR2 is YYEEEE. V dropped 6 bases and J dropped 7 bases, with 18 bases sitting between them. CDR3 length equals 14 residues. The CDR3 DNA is TGTGCCAGCACCCCTTACGAAGGGGCACATACGCAGTATTTT. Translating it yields CASTPYEGAHTQYF.

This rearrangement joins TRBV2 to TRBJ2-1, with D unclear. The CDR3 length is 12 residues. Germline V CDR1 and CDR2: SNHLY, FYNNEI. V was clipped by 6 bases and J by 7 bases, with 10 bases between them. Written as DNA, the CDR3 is TGTGCCAGCAGACCCTCTGGGAATGAGCAGTTCTTC. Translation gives CASRPSGNEQFF.

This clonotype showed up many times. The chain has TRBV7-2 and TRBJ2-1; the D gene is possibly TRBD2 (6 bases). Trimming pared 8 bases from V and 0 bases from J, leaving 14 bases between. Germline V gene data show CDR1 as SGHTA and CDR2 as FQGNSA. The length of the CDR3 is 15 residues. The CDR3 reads CASGQRVSSYNEQFF. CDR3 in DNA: TGTGCCAGCGGGCAGCGGGTTAGCTCCTACAATGAGCAGTTCTTC.

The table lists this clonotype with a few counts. DNA of the CDR3: TGTGCCAGCAGCCCGTGGGGACCTAATGAAAAACTGTTTTTT. Translating it yields CASSPWGPNEKLFF. The chain uses TRBV14 and TRBJ1-4, with a weak D call TRBD1 (5 bases). The V end was cut by 4 bases, the J end by 3 bases, with 9 bases between. Germline assignment: CDR1 SGHDN and CDR2 FVKESK. The length of the CDR3 is 14 residues.

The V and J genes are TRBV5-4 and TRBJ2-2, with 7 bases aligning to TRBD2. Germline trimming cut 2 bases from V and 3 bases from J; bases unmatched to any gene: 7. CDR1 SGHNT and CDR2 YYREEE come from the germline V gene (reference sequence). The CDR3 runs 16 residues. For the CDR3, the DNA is TGTGCCAGCAGCTTAAGCGGGGCCACCCACACCGGGGAGCTGTTTTTT. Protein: CASSLSGATHTGELFF.

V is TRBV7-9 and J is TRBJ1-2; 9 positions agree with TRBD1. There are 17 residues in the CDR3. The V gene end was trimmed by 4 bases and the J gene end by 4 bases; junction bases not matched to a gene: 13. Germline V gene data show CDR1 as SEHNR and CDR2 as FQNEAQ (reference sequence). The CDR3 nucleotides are TGTGCCAGCAGCTATGGGACAGGGAAGGCCTCGGGCTATGGCTACACCTTC. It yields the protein CASSYGTGKASGYGYTF.

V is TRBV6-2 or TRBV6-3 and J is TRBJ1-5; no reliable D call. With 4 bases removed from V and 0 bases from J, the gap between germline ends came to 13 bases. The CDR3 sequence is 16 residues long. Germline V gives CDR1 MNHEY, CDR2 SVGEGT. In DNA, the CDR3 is TGTGCCAGCAGTTGGTGCCGGCAGGATAGCAATCAGCCCCAGCATTTT. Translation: CASSWCRQDSNQPQHF.

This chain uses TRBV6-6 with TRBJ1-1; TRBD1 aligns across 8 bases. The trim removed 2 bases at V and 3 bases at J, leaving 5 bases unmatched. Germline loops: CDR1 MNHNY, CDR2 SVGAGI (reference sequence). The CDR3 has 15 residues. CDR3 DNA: TGTGCCAGCAGTTACCCGGGACAGGAGCACACTGAAGCTTTCTTT. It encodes CASSYPGQEHTEAFF.

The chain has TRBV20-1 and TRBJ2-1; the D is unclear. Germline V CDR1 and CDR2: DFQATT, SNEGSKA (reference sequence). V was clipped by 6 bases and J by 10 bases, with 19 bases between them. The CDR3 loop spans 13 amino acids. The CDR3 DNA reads TGCAGTGCCCCGGCACATGCCCCTAGGGAGCAGTTCTTC. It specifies CSAPAHAPREQFF.

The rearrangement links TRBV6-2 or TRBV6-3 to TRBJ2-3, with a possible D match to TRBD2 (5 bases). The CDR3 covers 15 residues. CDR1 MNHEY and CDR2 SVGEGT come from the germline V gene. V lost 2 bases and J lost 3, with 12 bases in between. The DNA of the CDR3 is TGTGCCAGCAGTTACCGCGGGTTGAGGACAGATACGCAGTATTTT. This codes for CASSYRGLRTDTQYF.

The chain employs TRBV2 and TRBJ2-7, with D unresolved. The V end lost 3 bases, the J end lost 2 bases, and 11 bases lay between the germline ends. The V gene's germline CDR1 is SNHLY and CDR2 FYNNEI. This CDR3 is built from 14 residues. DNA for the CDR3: TGTGCCAGCAGTGAGAACGCCGGAACCTACGAGCAGTACTTC. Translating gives CASSENAGTYEQYF.

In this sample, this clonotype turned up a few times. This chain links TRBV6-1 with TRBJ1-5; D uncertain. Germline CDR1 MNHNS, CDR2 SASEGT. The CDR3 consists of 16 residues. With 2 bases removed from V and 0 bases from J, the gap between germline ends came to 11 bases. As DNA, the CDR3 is TGTGCCAGCAGTGAACGCGCAGGTTCTAGCAATCAGCCCCAGCATTTT. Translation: CASSERAGSSNQPQHF.

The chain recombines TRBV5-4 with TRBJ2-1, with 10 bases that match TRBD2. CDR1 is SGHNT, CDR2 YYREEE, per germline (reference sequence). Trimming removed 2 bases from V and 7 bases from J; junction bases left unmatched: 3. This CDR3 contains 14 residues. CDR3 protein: CASSFSGGPNEQFF. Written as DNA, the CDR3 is TGTGCCAGCAGCTTTAGCGGGGGGCCGAATGAGCAGTTCTTC. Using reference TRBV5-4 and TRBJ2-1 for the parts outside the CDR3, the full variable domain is ETGVTQSPTHLIKTRGQQVTLRCSSQSGHNTVSWYQQALGQGPQFIFQYYREEENGRGNFPPRFSGLQFPNYSSELNVNALELDDSALYLCASSFSGGPNEQFFGPGTRLTVL.

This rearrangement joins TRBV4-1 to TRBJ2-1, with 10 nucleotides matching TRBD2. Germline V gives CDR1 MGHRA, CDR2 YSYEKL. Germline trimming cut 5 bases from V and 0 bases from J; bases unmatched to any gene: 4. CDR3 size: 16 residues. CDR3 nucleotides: TGCGCCAGCAGCAACCAGCGGGGGGGCTCCTACAATGAGCAGTTCTTC. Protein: CASSNQRGGSYNEQFF.

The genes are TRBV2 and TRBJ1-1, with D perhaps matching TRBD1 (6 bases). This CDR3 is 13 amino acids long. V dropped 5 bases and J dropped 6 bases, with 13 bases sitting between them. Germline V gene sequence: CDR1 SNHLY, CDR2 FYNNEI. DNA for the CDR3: TGTGCCAGCAGTAAGCAGGGGAGGCCTGAAGCTTTCTTT. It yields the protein CASSKQGRPEAFF.

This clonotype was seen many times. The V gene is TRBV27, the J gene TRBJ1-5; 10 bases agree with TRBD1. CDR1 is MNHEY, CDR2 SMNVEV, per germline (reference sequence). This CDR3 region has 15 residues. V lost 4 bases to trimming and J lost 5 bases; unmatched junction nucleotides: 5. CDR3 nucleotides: TGTGCCAGCAGTTCCTGGACAGGGGGGGATCAGCCCCAGCATTTT. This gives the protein CASSSWTGGDQPQHF.

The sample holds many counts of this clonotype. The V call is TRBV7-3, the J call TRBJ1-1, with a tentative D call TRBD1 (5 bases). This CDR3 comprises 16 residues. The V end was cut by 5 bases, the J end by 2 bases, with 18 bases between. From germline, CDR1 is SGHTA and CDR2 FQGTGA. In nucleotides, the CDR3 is TGTGCCAGCAGCCCAACGGGGGGACTGGTTAACACTGAAGCTTTCTTT. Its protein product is CASSPTGGLVNTEAFF.

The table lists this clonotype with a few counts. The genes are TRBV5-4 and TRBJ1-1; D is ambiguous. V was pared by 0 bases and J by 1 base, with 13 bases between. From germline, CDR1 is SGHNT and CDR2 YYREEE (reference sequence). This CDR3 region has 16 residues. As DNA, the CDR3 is TGTGCCAGCAGCTTGGAGGAGGGCGGTGCGAACACTGAAGCTTTCTTT. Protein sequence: CASSLEEGGANTEAFF. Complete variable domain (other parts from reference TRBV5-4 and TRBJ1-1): ETGVTQSPTHLIKTRGQQVTLRCSSQSGHNTVSWYQQALGQGPQFIFQYYREEENGRGNFPPRFSGLQFPNYSSELNVNALELDDSALYLCASSLEEGGANTEAFFGQGTRLTVV.